The next 29 T cell receptor beta chains were all read from a single sample in a study of T cell repertoires in cytomegalovirus infection. MiXCR, applied by TCRdb to the reads, yields one record per CDR3 protein. The sample has about 140,000 distinct CDR3 sequences; about 6.5% are singletons. Sequencing was carried out using PBMCs. The receptors were sampled from a human donor in good health (CMV status not recorded). Some clones in this sample may be carry-over from other donors' samples.

This clonotype has only a few counts. The J gene is TRBJ1-5, the V gene TRBV10-3; 8 bases map to TRBD1. In germline, CDR1 is ENHRY, CDR2 SYGVKD. Trimming at V came to 0 bases and at J to 6 bases, leaving 4 bases not matched to a gene. The CDR3 contains 15 residues. CDR3 nucleotide sequence: TGTGCCATCAGTGAGTCTCAGGGGGCAGGTCAGCCCCAGCATTTT. Its translation is CAISESQGAGQPQHF.

This clonotype showed up just a few times. This sequence joins TRBV29-1 and TRBJ1-5; D unclear. Germline CDR1 is SQVTM and CDR2 is ANQGSEA. The CDR3 loop spans 14 amino acids. The V and J ends lost 6 bases and 4 bases respectively, with 16 bases between them. The CDR3 bases are TGCAGCGTCGCGGACGGGCTTGGGAATCAGCCCCAGCATTTT. Encoded protein: CSVADGLGNQPQHF.

At least ten counts were recorded for this clonotype. One base away lies a much larger clone, so this may be a sequencing read error. V and J are TRBV11-3 and TRBJ1-1, with D unresolved. Germline V CDR1 and CDR2: SGHNT, YENEEA. Between the trimmed V and J ends, which lost 0 bases and 0 bases, there was a span of 5 bases. The CDR3 sequence is 14 residues long. The DNA for the CDR3 is TGTGCCAGCAGCTTAGACAGCGTGAACACTGAAGCTTTCTTT. It codes for CASSLDSVNTEAFF.

Of note for this clonotype: It may be a read error: a sequence one base away is much more abundant. The J gene is TRBJ2-7, the V gene TRBV7-8; D possibly corresponds to TRBD2 (6 bases). CDR3 length equals 14 residues. The ends were cut back, 2 bases at V and 11 bases at J, with 19 bases in the middle. Germline V gives CDR1 SGHVS, CDR2 FQNEAQ. In DNA form, the CDR3 reads TGTGCCAGCAGCTTAAGGGACGGCGGGGTTGAGAAGTACTTC. Amino acids: CASSLRDGGVEKYF.

This clonotype was observed at least ten times. The rearrangement uses TRBV29-1 and TRBJ2-5, with a tentative D call TRBD1 (6 bases). The V gene's germline CDR1 is SQVTM and CDR2 ANQGSEA. There are 12 residues in the CDR3. V lost 3 bases, J lost 2 bases, and 7 bases lay in between. The CDR3 is CSVETGQETQYF. The CDR3 DNA is TGCAGCGTTGAGACAGGTCAAGAGACCCAGTACTTC.

The sample holds many counts of this clonotype. This chain joins TRBV12-3 or TRBV12-4 and TRBJ1-1; 8 bases match TRBD1. This CDR3 is built from 15 residues. V lost 1 base, J lost 7 bases, and 8 bases stayed unmatched. The CDR3 spells CASSLGDRFFLEAFF. As DNA, the CDR3 is TGTGCCAGCAGTTTAGGGGACAGGTTCTTCCTTGAAGCTTTCTTT.

This clonotype was seen only a few times. The V call is TRBV5-4, the J call TRBJ2-5; possible D gene TRBD1, 6 bases. From germline, CDR1 is SGHNT and CDR2 YYREEE (reference sequence). The CDR3 runs to 14 residues. The V and J ends lost 0 bases and 4 bases respectively, with 10 bases between them. The CDR3 sequence is CASSLGGPGETQYF. The CDR3 DNA is TGTGCCAGCAGCTTGGGGGGGCCTGGAGAGACCCAGTACTTC.

This clonotype was seen repeatedly, ten times or more. V gene TRBV7-2 combines with J gene TRBJ2-3, with D perhaps assigned TRBD1 or TRBD2 (6 bases each). V was cut by 5 bases and J by 3 bases, with 21 bases left in between. Germline-derived CDR1 and CDR2 are SGHTA and FQGNSA. CDR3 size: 17 residues. The CDR3 DNA reads TGTGCCAGCAGCCCATGGGTACAGGGAGGTGGGACAGATACGCAGTATTTT. It translates to CASSPWVQGGGTDTQYF.

In its sample, this clonotype was seen many times. The chain is built from TRBV29-1 and TRBJ1-1, with a tentative D call TRBD1 (5 bases). There are 13 residues in the CDR3. The V and J ends lost 4 bases and 2 bases respectively, with 11 bases between them. CDR1 SQVTM and CDR2 ANQGSEA come from the germline V gene. The CDR3 sequence is CSVARDYNTEAFF. Written as DNA, the CDR3 is TGCAGCGTTGCCAGGGATTATAACACTGAAGCTTTCTTT.

This clonotype was seen repeatedly, ten times or more. The gene calls are TRBV7-2 and TRBJ1-2; D is unresolved. Germline CDR1 is SGHTA and CDR2 is FQGNSA. CDR3 size: 16 residues. V lost 0 bases to trimming and J lost 4 bases, with 15 bases between them. In DNA form, the CDR3 reads TGTGCCAGCAGCTTAGCGACCCTCCCGCCGACCTATGGCTACACCTTC. This sequence encodes CASSLATLPPTYGYTF.

Many counts were recorded for this clonotype. The chain links TRBV7-2 to TRBJ2-7; TRBD1 is a possible D gene (6 bases). The CDR3 extends over 16 amino acids. V was trimmed by 6 bases and J by 0 bases, leaving 18 bases between them. The germline V gene encodes CDR1 SGHTA and CDR2 FQGNSA. The CDR3, as DNA: TGTGCCAGCAGAACAGCCCCGACAGGATACTCCTACGAGCAGTACTTC. This encodes CASRTAPTGYSYEQYF.

The chain couples TRBV29-1 to TRBJ1-2; 7 bases agree with TRBD1. Germline CDR1 SQVTM, CDR2 ANQGSEA. V trimming: 3 bases; J trimming: 3 bases; junction bases outside the gene matches: 1. The CDR3 covers 12 residues. CDR3: CSVEQGDYGYTF. CDR3 coding DNA: TGCAGCGTTGAGCAGGGGGACTATGGCTACACCTTC.

This chain joins TRBV29-1 and TRBJ1-2; D ambiguous. The CDR3 is made up of 9 amino acids. V dropped 7 bases and J dropped 8 bases, with 8 bases sitting between them. Germline CDR1 reads SQVTM; CDR2 reads ANQGSEA. CDR3 loop: CSATPGYTF. The CDR3 DNA reads as TGCAGCGCCACCCCCGGCTACACCTTC.

This clonotype was counted at least ten times. This chain links TRBV19 with TRBJ1-3; a weak D match, TRBD1 (6 bases). Germline CDR1 LNHDA, CDR2 SQIVND (reference sequence). Trimming pared 3 bases from V and 0 bases from J, leaving 12 bases between. This CDR3 has 16 residues. The CDR3, as DNA: TGTGCCAGTAGTATCAACAGGGTCTCCTCTGGAAACACCATATATTTT. As protein: CASSINRVSSGNTIYF.

This clonotype was seen many times. This rearrangement joins TRBV28 to TRBJ2-7, with unresolved D. Trimming removed 3 bases at V and 6 bases at J, with 15 bases between. There are 14 residues in the CDR3. Germline V gene lookup returns CDR1 MDHEN and CDR2 SYDVKM. CDR3 residues: CASSFGPNEGEQYF. CDR3 nucleotide sequence: TGTGCCAGCAGTTTCGGGCCCAACGAAGGCGAGCAGTACTTC.

This clonotype was observed at least ten times. The chain carries TRBV7-6 and TRBJ2-5; no reliable D call. The germline V and J ends were trimmed by 1 base and 3 bases, with 6 bases remaining between them. The CDR3 extends over 13 amino acids. The germline V gene has CDR1 SGHVS and CDR2 FNYEAQ. This CDR3 reads CASSLVRKETQYF. CDR3 nucleotides: TGTGCCAGCAGCTTAGTGAGAAAAGAGACCCAGTACTTC.

This clonotype showed up many times. The chain joins TRBV7-2 to TRBJ2-3, with D unclear. Germline CDR1 SGHTA, CDR2 FQGNSA. Trimming pared 5 bases from V and 2 bases from J, leaving 5 bases between. The CDR3 extends over 12 amino acids. The CDR3 loop is CASSAATDTQYF. The DNA of the CDR3 is TGTGCCAGCAGCGCGGCCACAGATACGCAGTATTTT.

The V and J genes are TRBV4-3 and TRBJ1-1, with D possibly being TRBD1 (5 bases). CDR1 is LGHNA and CDR2 is YSLEER in the germline V gene. Between the trimmed V and J ends, which lost 2 bases and 5 bases, there was a span of 18 bases. The CDR3 contains 16 residues. CDR3 amino acids: CASSQSRVMGKTEAFF. CDR3 bases: TGCGCCAGCAGCCAAAGCAGGGTGATGGGGAAGACTGAAGCTTTCTTT.

This clonotype showed up many times. The V gene is TRBV20-1, the J gene TRBJ2-7; either TRBD1 or TRBD2 may fit D (5 bases each). Germline V gives CDR1 DFQATT, CDR2 SNEGSKA (reference sequence). With 6 bases removed from V and 0 bases from J, the gap between germline ends came to 15 bases. This CDR3 is 14 amino acids long. The CDR3: CSAPGPTASYEQYF. For the CDR3, the DNA is TGCAGTGCCCCGGGACCTACCGCCTCCTACGAGCAGTACTTC.

Ten or more counts support this clonotype. The chain is built from TRBV7-9 and TRBJ1-6; 7 nucleotides agree with TRBD1. From germline, CDR1 is SEHNR and CDR2 FQNEAQ (reference sequence). Trimming removed 2 bases from V and 7 bases from J; junction bases left unmatched: 11. There are 17 residues in the CDR3. The CDR3 sequence is CASSLRIQGIENSPLHF. CDR3 in DNA: TGTGCCAGCAGCTTACGTATACAGGGGATTGAGAATTCACCCCTCCACTTT.

This clonotype was recorded many times. The V call is TRBV12-3 or TRBV12-4, the J call TRBJ1-6; possibly TRBD1 for D (6 bases). Trimming left V 6 bases short and J 5 bases short, with 11 bases between. This CDR3 is built from 14 residues. The CDR3 region has the DNA TGTGCCAGCAGAAGACAGGTCAATAATTCACCCCTCCACTTT. As protein: CASRRQVNNSPLHF.

There are many counts of this clonotype. The chain has TRBV7-8 and TRBJ2-4; D is undetermined. Germline CDR1 SGHVS, CDR2 FQNEAQ. The CDR3 runs 15 residues. V shed 5 bases and J shed 0 bases, with 11 bases lying between them. CDR3 sequence (DNA): TGTGCCAGCAGCGACACCAATTTAGCCAAAAACATTCAGTACTTC. It codes for CASSDTNLAKNIQYF.

This clonotype was detected many times. The chain joins TRBV7-9 to TRBJ2-5, with TRBD2 matching over 12 bases. Germline-derived CDR1 and CDR2 are SEHNR and FQNEAQ (reference sequence). CDR3 length: 18 amino acids. Trimming removed 0 bases from V and 2 bases from J; junction bases left unmatched: 7. CDR3 DNA sequence: TGTGCCAGCAGCTTAGCGTCCCTAGCGGGGGGGCGTCAAGAGACCCAGTACTTC. Translation gives CASSLASLAGGRQETQYF.

This clonotype appeared many times. This rearrangement joins TRBV7-9 to TRBJ1-2; 9 nucleotides agree with TRBD1. Germline V gene data show CDR1 as SEHNR and CDR2 as FQNEAQ (reference sequence). The CDR3 spans 15 residues. With 5 bases clipped from V and 8 bases from J, the junction kept 12 bases outside the gene matches. CDR3 residues: CASSGGGQGFGGYTF. CDR3 coding DNA: TGTGCCAGCAGCGGAGGGGGACAGGGCTTTGGCGGCTACACCTTC.

J is TRBJ1-1 and V is TRBV12-3 or TRBV12-4; D perhaps matches TRBD1 (5 bases). The V gene lost 1 base and the J gene lost 4 bases, with 10 bases spanning the gap. This CDR3 has 14 residues. In DNA, the CDR3 is TGTGCCAGCAGTTTAGGGGGGGAGGTCACTGAAGCTTTCTTT. Translated, it gives CASSLGGEVTEAFF.

This clonotype showed up many times. It is unclear where the CDR3 begins or ends on the DNA, so no DNA is shown, and the CDR3 is as TCRdb lists it. V usage is TRBV19 and J usage is TRBJ1-4; the table names TRBD1, a call not compared with the DNA. The CDR3 has 16 residues if both end residues are counted. Germline CDR1 reads LNHDA; CDR2 reads SQIVND (reference sequence). Here the CDR3 reads CASTSGGYGTNEKLFF.

Ten or more counts support this clonotype. The chain joins TRBV7-9 to TRBJ1-2; 7 bases line up with TRBD1. Germline V gene data show CDR1 as SEHNR and CDR2 as FQNEAQ (reference sequence). V lost 3 bases to trimming and J lost 8 bases; unmatched junction nucleotides: 9. This CDR3 is 14 amino acids long. The CDR3 loop is CASSLFEGAKGYTF. The CDR3 DNA reads TGTGCCAGCAGCTTGTTTGAGGGGGCGAAAGGCTACACCTTC.

This clonotype appeared many times. CDR3 residues: CASSDSYNEQFF. CDR3 DNA: TGTGCCAGCAGTGACAGCTACAATGAGCAGTTCTTC. The chain is built from TRBV28 and TRBJ2-1; D possibly corresponds to TRBD1 (5 bases). CDR3 length: 12 residues. Trimming shortened V by 5 bases and J by 3 bases, and 5 bases separated the two germline ends. Germline lookup yields CDR1 MDHEN and CDR2 SYDVKM.

This clonotype was detected many times. V usage is TRBV6-5 and J usage is TRBJ1-2; the D gene is possibly TRBD1 (6 bases). Germline CDR1 is MNHEY and CDR2 is SVGAGI. The CDR3 has 15 residues. V was shortened by 0 bases and J by 4 bases, with 12 bases between the two germline ends. In DNA form, the CDR3 reads TGTGCCAGCAGTTACTCGAAGGGGGAGATCTATGGCTACACCTTC. This gives the protein CASSYSKGEIYGYTF.